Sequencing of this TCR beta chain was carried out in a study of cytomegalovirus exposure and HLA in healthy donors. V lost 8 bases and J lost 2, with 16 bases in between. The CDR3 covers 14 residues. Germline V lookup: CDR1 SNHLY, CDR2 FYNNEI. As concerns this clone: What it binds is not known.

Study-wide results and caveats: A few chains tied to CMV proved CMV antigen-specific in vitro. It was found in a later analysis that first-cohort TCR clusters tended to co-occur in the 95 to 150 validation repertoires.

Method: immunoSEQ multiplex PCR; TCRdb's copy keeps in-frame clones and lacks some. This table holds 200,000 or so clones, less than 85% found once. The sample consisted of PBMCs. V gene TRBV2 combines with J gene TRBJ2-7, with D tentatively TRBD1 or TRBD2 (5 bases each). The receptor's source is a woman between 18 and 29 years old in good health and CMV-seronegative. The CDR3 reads CASDPGQGAYEQYF. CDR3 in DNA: TGTGCCAGCGACCCGGGGCAGGGCGCCTACGAGCAGTACTTC.